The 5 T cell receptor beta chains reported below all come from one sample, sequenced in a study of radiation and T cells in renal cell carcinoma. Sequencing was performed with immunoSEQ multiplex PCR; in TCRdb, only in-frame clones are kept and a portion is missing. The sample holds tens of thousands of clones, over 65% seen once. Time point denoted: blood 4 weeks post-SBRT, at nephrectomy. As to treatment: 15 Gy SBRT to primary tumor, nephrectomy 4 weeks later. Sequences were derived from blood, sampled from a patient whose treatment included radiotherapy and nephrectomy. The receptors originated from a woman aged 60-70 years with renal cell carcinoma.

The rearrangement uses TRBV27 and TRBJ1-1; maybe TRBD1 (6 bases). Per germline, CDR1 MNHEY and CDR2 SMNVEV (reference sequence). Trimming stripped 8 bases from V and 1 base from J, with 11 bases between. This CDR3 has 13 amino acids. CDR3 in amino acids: CASGQGRNTEAFF. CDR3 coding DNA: TGTGCCAGCGGGCAGGGGAGGAACACTGAAGCTTTCTTT.

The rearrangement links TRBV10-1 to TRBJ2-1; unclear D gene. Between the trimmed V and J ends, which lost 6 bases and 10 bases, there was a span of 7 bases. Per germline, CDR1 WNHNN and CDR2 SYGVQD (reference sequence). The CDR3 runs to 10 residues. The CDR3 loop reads CASSGWEQFF. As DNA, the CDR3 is TGCGCCAGCAGCGGATGGGAGCAGTTCTTC.

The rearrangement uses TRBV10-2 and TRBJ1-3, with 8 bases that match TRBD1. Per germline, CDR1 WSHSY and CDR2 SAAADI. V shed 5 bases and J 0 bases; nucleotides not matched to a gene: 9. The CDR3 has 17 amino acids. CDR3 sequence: CASSRGQGGTSGNTIYF. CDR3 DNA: TGCGCCAGCAGTCGCGGACAGGGCGGAACCTCTGGAAACACCATATATTTT.

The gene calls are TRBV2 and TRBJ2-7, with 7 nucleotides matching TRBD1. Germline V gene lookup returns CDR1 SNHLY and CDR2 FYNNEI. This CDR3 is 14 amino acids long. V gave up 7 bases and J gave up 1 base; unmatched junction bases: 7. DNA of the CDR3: TGTGCCAGCAACACAGGGGTCCGGTCCTACGAGCAGTACTTC. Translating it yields CASNTGVRSYEQYF.

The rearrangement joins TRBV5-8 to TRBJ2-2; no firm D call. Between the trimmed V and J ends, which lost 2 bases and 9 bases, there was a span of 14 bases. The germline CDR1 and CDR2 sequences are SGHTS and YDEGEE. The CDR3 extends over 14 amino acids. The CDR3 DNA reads TGTGCCAGCAGCTTTCCAGGCCCAGGCCGGGAGCTGTTTTTT. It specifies CASSFPGPGRELFF.